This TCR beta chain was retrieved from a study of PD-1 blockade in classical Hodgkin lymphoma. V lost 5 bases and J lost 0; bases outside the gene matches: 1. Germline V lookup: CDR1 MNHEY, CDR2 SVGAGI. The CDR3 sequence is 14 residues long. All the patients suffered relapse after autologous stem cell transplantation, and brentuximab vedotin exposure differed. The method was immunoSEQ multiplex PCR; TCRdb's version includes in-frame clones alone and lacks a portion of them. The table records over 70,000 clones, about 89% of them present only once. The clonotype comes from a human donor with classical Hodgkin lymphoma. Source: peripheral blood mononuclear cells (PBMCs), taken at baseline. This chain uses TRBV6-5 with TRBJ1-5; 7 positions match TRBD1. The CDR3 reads CASSRQGSNQPQHF. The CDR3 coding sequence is TGTGCCAGCAGTAGACAGGGTAGCAATCAGCCCCAGCATTTT.